Reported below is one T cell receptor beta chain. Antigen specificity is unknown. Sequenced by immunoSEQ multiplex PCR; TCRdb stores in-frame clones only, minus some. Of approximately 3,000 clones detected, about 80% appear once; the ten largest clones hold more than 45%. The CDR3 is 18 amino acids. Germline V gives CDR1 SGDLS, CDR2 YYNGEE. V shed 4 bases and J 3 bases; nucleotides not matched to a gene: 8. The data derive from a study of lymphopenia after photon versus proton radiotherapy. Overall study results and limits: Proton therapy kept repertoires fairly stable, unlike photons, which gained effector/memory cells.

The chain couples TRBV9 to TRBJ2-3; TRBD2 matches 16 bases. The sequence came from a man older than 75 with esophageal cancer. The sample was peripheral blood, taken from a patient treated with proton-based radiotherapy. CDR3 nucleotide sequence: TGTGCCAGCAGCAAACCGGGACTAGCGGGGGGGCAGACAGATACGCAGTATTTT. This translates into CASSKPGLAGGQTDTQYF.